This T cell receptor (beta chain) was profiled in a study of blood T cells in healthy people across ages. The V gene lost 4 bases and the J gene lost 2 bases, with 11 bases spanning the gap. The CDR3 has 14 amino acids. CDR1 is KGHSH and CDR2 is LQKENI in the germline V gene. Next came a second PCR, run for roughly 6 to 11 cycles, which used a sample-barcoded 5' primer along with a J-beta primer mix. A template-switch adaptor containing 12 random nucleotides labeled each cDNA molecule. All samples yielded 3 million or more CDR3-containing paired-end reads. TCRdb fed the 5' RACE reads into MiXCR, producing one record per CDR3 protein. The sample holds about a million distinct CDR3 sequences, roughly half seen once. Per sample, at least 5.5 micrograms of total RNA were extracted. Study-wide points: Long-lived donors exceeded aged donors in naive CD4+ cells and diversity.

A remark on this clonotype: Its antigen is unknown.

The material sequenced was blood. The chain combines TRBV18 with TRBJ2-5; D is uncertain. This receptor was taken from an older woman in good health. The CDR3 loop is CASSLFNGQETQYF. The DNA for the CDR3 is TGTGCCAGCTCACTCTTTAACGGGCAAGAGACCCAGTACTTC.